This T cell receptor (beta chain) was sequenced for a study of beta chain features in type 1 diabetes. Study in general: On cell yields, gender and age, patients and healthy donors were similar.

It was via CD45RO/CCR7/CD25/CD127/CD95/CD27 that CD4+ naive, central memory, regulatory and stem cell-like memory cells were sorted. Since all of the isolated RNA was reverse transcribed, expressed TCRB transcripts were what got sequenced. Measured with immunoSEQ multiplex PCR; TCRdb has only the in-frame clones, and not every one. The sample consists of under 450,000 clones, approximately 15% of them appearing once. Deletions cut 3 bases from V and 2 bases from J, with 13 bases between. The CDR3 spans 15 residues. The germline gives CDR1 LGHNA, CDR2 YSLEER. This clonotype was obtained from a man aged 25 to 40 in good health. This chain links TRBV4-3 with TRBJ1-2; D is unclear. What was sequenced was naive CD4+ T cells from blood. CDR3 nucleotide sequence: TGCGCCAGCAGCCACGGTTCAGCTCTCAACTATGGCTACACCTTC. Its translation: CASSHGSALNYGYTF.